The 16 T cell receptor beta chains below come from one sample, sequenced in a study of CXCR3-negative and CXCR3-positive naive CD8 T cells. Findings and caveats of the study: Higher TRB CDR3 hydrophobicity marked CXCR3-positive naive cells relative to CXCR3-negative naive cells.

5' RACE with UMI labels generated the TRB cDNA libraries. With the 5' RACE reads reprocessed, TCRdb shows one record per CDR3 protein and no DNA. Its table records over 100,000 distinct CDR3 sequences. These receptors are not linked to any known antigen. Material for sequencing was naive CXCR3+ CD8+ T cells from blood. The subset is: CD45RO-CCR7+CD27+CD95- naive CD8+ T cells expressing CXCR3 (TNR3+). The receptors derive from a human donor in good health. Some clones in this sample may be carry-over from other donors' samples.

V gene TRBV3-1 combines with J gene TRBJ2-7; TCRdb's D gene call, TRBD2, goes unchecked for lack of DNA. The CDR3 runs to 15 residues. Germline values: CDR1 LGHDT, CDR2 YNNKEL (reference sequence). The CDR3 sequence: CASSPPGAVDYEQYF.

CDR3 amino acids: CASSLAGYYNEQFF. The J gene is TRBJ2-1, the V gene TRBV5-1. The CDR3 covers 14 residues. CDR1 and CDR2 from the germline V gene are SGHRS and YFSETQ.

V is TRBV10-3 and J is TRBJ2-1. Germline CDR1 and CDR2: ENHRY and SYGVKD. The CDR3 covers 11 residues. The CDR3 is CAISESQEQFF.

The gene calls are TRBV7-9 and TRBJ1-6; TCRdb's assignment of TRBD1 cannot be checked, as there is no DNA. The germline V gene has CDR1 SEHNR and CDR2 FQNEAQ (reference sequence). The CDR3 spans 15 residues. CDR3 protein: CASSPIDWGNSPLHF. The full variable domain, with the rest looked up from reference TRBV7-9 and TRBJ1-6, is DTGVSQNPRHKITKRGQNVTFRCDPISEHNRLYWYRQTLGQGPEFLTYFQNEAQLEKSRLLSDRFSAERPKGSFSTLEIQRTEQGDSAMYLCASSPIDWGNSPLHFGNGTRLTVT.

This chain uses TRBV29-1 with TRBJ2-1; TCRdb gives TRBD1 as the D gene, but with no DNA this cannot be confirmed. Germline V CDR1 and CDR2: SQVTM, ANQGSEA. This CDR3 has 14 amino acids. This chain's CDR3 is CSVGGDLENNEQFF.

The chain employs TRBV12-3 or TRBV12-4 and TRBJ2-1; as DNA is missing, the TRBD1 call by TCRdb cannot be tested. The CDR3 runs to 15 residues. The chain's CDR3 is CASSLGVGPYNEQFF.

The chain recombines TRBV28 with TRBJ2-3; TCRdb reports TRBD1, a call that lacks DNA to check it against. This CDR3 contains 12 residues. CDR1 and CDR2 (germline): MDHEN, SYDVKM. The CDR3 loop reads CASSPGEDTQYF.

This chain joins TRBV6-2 or TRBV6-3 and TRBJ1-5; TCRdb calls TRBD1, which cannot be checked without DNA. CDR1 MNHEY and CDR2 SVGEGT come from the germline V gene. The CDR3 is made up of 13 amino acids. This CDR3 is CASSQQGIQPQHF.

The gene calls are TRBV5-1 and TRBJ2-7; the TRBD1 assignment by TCRdb is unverifiable without DNA. The CDR3 has 15 amino acids. The V gene's germline CDR1 is SGHRS and CDR2 YFSETQ. Here the CDR3 reads CASSSREGAYYEQYF.

The chain combines TRBV14 with TRBJ2-2; TCRdb selects TRBD1, and the lack of DNA leaves this call unchecked. The CDR3 is made up of 15 amino acids. The V gene's germline CDR1 is SGHDN and CDR2 FVKESK. The CDR3 here is CASSQEGTGFGELFF.

The chain recombines TRBV20-1 with TRBJ2-5; there is no DNA to check the TCRdb D call of TRBD2. The CDR3 has 17 residues. Germline V lookup: CDR1 DFQATT, CDR2 SNEGSKA (reference sequence). CDR3 protein: CSARDPREAGVEETQYF.

The CDR3 is CASTLGGPYEQYF. The chain couples TRBV28 to TRBJ2-7. From germline, CDR1 is MDHEN and CDR2 SYDVKM. This CDR3 contains 13 residues.

The rearrangement uses TRBV7-2 and TRBJ2-3; TCRdb picks TRBD2, but there is no DNA to check that call. The V gene's germline CDR1 is SGHTA and CDR2 FQGNSA. The CDR3 is 16 amino acids. CDR3: CASSLIVREGTDTQYF.

This sequence joins TRBV28 and TRBJ1-5; the TCRdb D gene call, TRBD1, has no DNA to confirm it. Germline V gene data show CDR1 as MDHEN and CDR2 as SYDVKM. The CDR3 spans 15 residues. The chain's CDR3 is CASSGGARGNQPQHF. The entire variable domain, with the rest obtained from reference TRBV28 and TRBJ1-5, is as follows: DVKVTQSSRYLVKRTGEKVFLECVQDMDHENMFWYRQDPGLGLRLIYFSYDVKMKEKGDIPEGYSVSREKKERFSLILESASTNQTSMYLCASSGGARGNQPQHFGDGTRLSIL.

The chain uses TRBV20-1 and TRBJ2-7; the D gene TCRdb calls, TRBD1, cannot be checked with no DNA. The CDR3 consists of 13 residues. Per germline, CDR1 DFQATT and CDR2 SNEGSKA (reference sequence). CDR3 residues: CSARWMGGDEQYF.

This CDR3 is CASNLQGASTDTQYF. J is TRBJ2-3 and V is TRBV9; TCRdb gives TRBD1 as the D gene, but with no DNA this cannot be confirmed. Per the germline V gene, CDR1 is SGDLS and CDR2 is YYNGEE. The CDR3 totals 15 residues.